The sequence of this TCR beta chain was determined in a study of neoadjuvant anti-PD-1 for oral cavity cancer. Study conclusions and caveats: PBMC Gini-index clonality exceeded responders' in non-responders post-nivolumab.

Germline V gene data show CDR1 as MDHEN and CDR2 as SYDVKM. The CDR3 has 16 residues. The trim removed 3 bases at V and 2 bases at J, leaving 9 bases unmatched. Produced via immunoSEQ multiplex PCR; TCRdb's table is partial and in-frame only. The sample consists of 70,000 to 95,000 clones, about four fifths of them appearing once. Comment on this clone: What it binds is unknown.

Stage II-IVA oral cavity squamous cell carcinoma was new and untreated by systemic or radiation therapy. The sequencing here drew on PBMCs, taken before nivolumab (anti-PD-1) treatment. The V and J genes are TRBV28 and TRBJ2-7; 8 bases are shared with TRBD2. The clonotype was recovered from a person aged 35-79 years with oral cavity squamous cell carcinoma. The CDR3 protein is CASSFPTEGLAYEQYF. The CDR3 DNA is TGTGCCAGCAGTTTCCCGACAGAGGGACTAGCCTACGAGCAGTACTTC.